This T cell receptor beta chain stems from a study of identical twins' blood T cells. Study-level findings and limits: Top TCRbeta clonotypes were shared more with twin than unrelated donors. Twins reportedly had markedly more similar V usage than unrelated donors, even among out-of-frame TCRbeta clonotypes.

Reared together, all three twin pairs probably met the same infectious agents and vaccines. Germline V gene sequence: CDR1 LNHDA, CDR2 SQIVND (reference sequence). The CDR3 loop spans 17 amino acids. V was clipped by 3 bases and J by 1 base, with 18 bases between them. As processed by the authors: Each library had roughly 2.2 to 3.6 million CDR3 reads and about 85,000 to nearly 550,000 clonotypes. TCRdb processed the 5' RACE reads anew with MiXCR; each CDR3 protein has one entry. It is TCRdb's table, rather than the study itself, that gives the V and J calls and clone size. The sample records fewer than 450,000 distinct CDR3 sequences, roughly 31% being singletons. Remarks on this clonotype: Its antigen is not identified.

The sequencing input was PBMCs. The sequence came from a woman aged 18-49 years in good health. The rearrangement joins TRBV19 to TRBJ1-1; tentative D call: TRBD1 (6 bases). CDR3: CASSMGVQGIGNTEAFF. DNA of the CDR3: TGTGCCAGTAGTATGGGTGTACAGGGAATAGGGAACACTGAAGCTTTCTTT.